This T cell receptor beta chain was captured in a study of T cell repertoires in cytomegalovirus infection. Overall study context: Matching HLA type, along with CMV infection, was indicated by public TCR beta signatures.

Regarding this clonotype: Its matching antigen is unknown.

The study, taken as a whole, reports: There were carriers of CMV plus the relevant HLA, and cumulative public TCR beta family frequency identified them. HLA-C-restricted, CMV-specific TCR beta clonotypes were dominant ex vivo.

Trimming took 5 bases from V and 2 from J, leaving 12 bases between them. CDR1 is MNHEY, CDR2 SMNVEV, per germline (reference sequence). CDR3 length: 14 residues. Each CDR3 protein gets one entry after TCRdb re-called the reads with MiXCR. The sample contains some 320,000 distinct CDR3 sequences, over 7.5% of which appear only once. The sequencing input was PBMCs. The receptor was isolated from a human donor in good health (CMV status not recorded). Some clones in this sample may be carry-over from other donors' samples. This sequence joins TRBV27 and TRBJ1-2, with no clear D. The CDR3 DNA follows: TGTGCCAGCAGTCCGTTGAAGAGCAACTATGGCTACACCTTC. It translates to CASSPLKSNYGYTF.